Included here is one TCR beta chain sequence, with context. Germline assignment: CDR1 KGHSH and CDR2 LQKENI. The CDR3 runs to 13 residues. V lost 0 bases, J lost 5 bases, and 8 bases lay in between. Each CDR3 protein is one row after TCRdb ran MiXCR on the 5' RACE reads. The sample contains under 550,000 distinct CDR3 sequences, 18% of which appear only once. This record comes from a study of T-cell memory formation after mild COVID-19. Whole-study context: TCR clusters were largely donor specific.

This TCR came from an adult woman who had mild COVID-19 (a few samples of this study predate the infection). Cell type and time point are not known. Sequencing used PBMCs or a T cell subset sorted from them (not recorded which). V is TRBV18 and J is TRBJ2-7; D is unclear. CDR3: CASSPPQRNEQYF. CDR3 nucleotide sequence: TGTGCCAGCTCACCACCCCAGAGAAACGAGCAGTACTTC.